The text below deals with one TCR beta chain. This entry belongs to a study of blood T cell repertoires in COVID-19. V dropped 0 bases and J dropped 8 bases, with 13 bases sitting between them. Germline CDR1 GTSNPN, CDR2 SVGIG (reference sequence). CDR3 length: 14 amino acids. In the source study's methods: It was from reference gene primer amplification that nucleated cell counts were estimated. This table comes from immunoSEQ multiplex PCR, and its TCRdb copy is limited to in-frame clones, with some not included. D and trimming come from the DNA, and the V and J calls and clone size come from that table. The sample lists 200,000 or so clones, about four fifths occurring once. Those enrolled, adults aged roughly 18 to 100 years, came from about two dozen US areas.

The rearrangement joins TRBV30 to TRBJ1-4; D is perhaps TRBD1 (5 bases). Sequenced input: PBMCs or T cells enriched from blood (not recorded which). This clonotype was obtained from a man between 60 and 75 years old who had recovered from COVID-19. CDR3 residues: CAWSVKGAGEKLFF. The CDR3 DNA sequence: TGTGCCTGGAGTGTAAAAGGGGCAGGAGAAAAACTGTTTTTT. The entire variable domain, with the rest obtained from reference TRBV30 and TRBJ1-4, is as follows: SQTIHQWPATLVQPVGSPLSLECTVEGTSNPNLYWYRQAAGRGLQLLFYSVGIGQISSEVPQNLSASRPQDRQFILSSKKLLLSDSGFYLCAWSVKGAGEKLFFGSGTQLSVL.